The sequence of this T cell receptor (beta chain) was determined in a study of T cell responses to AZD1222 COVID-19 vaccine. Study-wide results and limits: Among those given AZD1222, only five or six were seropositive at baseline. The peak T cell response came first, and repertoires were sampled only after it. Most donors were white British and more were female, and clonal diversity was possibly underestimated.

About this clone itself: As yet, its antigen is unknown.

This table comes from immunoSEQ multiplex PCR, and its TCRdb copy is limited to in-frame clones, with some not included. Of around 200,000 clones in the sample, 85% to 95% were seen once. The sequencing used peripheral blood, collected 28 days after the second dose of the MenACWY control vaccine. The TCR originated in an adult who received the MenACWY meningococcal vaccine as a control.

DNA of the CDR3: TGTGCCAGCAGCTTTTTACCGATAATCTACGAGCAGTACTTC. Amino acids: CASSFLPIIYEQYF. This chain connects TRBV13 to TRBJ2-7; D unresolved. This CDR3 is built from 14 residues. The V end was cut by 3 bases, the J end by 3 bases, with 12 bases between. CDR1 PRHDT and CDR2 FYEKMQ come from the germline V gene (reference sequence).